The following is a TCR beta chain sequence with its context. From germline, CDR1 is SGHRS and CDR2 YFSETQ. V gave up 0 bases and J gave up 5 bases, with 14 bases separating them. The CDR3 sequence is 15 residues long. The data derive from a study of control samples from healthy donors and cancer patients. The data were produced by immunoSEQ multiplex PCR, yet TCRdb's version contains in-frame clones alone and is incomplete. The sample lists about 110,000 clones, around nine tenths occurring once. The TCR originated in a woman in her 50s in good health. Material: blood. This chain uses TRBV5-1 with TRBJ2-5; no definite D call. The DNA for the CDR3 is TGCGCCAGCAGCTTGGGTTCGGCTATCTCCGAGACCCAGTACTTC. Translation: CASSLGSAISETQYF.